The 17 T cell receptor beta chains presented below share a single source sample, sequenced in a study of T cells after yellow fever vaccination. TCRdb passed the 5' RACE reads through MiXCR, listing each CDR3 protein once. The table shows about 550,000 distinct CDR3 sequences, with less than 20% occurring only once. Sequenced material: PBMCs, taken 15 days after the yellow fever booster vaccination. The receptors derive from a man aged 30 to 39 who received the YFV17D yellow fever vaccine.

J is TRBJ2-7 and V is TRBV20-1, with 7 bases fitting TRBD2. Germline CDR1 and CDR2: DFQATT and SNEGSKA (reference sequence). J lost 1 base, V lost 0 bases, and 9 bases had no gene match. The CDR3 contains 16 residues. CDR3: CSARDPGGVRSYEQYF. In nucleotides, the CDR3 is TGCAGTGCTAGAGATCCGGGGGGAGTTAGGTCCTACGAGCAGTACTTC.

This clonotype was detected only a few times. CDR3 amino acids: CASSQFDLRVKTQYF. The CDR3 coding sequence is TGTGCCAGCAGCCAATTTGATCTCAGGGTAAAGACCCAGTACTTC. The rearrangement uses TRBV7-7 and TRBJ2-5, with a tentative D call TRBD1 (5 bases). The CDR3 contains 15 residues. V lost 5 bases, J lost 6 bases, and 19 bases lay in between. Germline values: CDR1 SSHAT, CDR2 FNYEAQ (reference sequence).

V is TRBV28 and J is TRBJ2-7; D is perhaps TRBD1 (5 bases). This CDR3 comprises 13 residues. Trimming took 6 bases from V and 6 from J, leaving 15 bases between them. Germline CDR1 reads MDHEN; CDR2 reads SYDVKM. CDR3 residues: CASSPARRGEQYF. The CDR3 nucleotides read TGTGCCAGCAGCCCGGCCAGAAGGGGCGAGCAGTACTTC.

This clonotype was seen only a few times. The V and J genes are TRBV6-1 and TRBJ2-1, with 9 nucleotides matching TRBD1. Trimming took 5 bases from V and 7 from J; bases not matched to a gene: 9. This CDR3 contains 15 residues. Germline V gene data show CDR1 as MNHNS and CDR2 as SASEGT. The CDR3 DNA sequence: TGTGCCAGCAGTCCCCCGGGACAGGGTAGGAATGAGCAGTTCTTC. Translation: CASSPPGQGRNEQFF.

This clonotype has just a few counts. The chain is built from TRBV7-9 and TRBJ2-2, with D perhaps being TRBD1 or TRBD2 (5 bases each). The CDR3 is made up of 15 amino acids. The V gene lost 4 bases and the J gene lost 6 bases, with 15 bases spanning the gap. Germline CDR1 and CDR2: SEHNR and FQNEAQ (reference sequence). Written as DNA, the CDR3 is TGTGCCAGCAGCTCGGAGACGGGGCGGGCCGGGGAGCTGTTTTTT. This sequence encodes CASSSETGRAGELFF.

The chain couples TRBV19 to TRBJ2-5; TRBD1 or TRBD2 may be the D gene (5 bases each). The V end was cut by 3 bases, the J end by 5 bases, with 13 bases between. The CDR3 has 14 amino acids. Germline V gene data show CDR1 as LNHDA and CDR2 as SQIVND (reference sequence). CDR3 loop: CASSIEGRAETQYF. For the CDR3, the DNA is TGTGCCAGTAGTATTGAGGGCAGGGCGGAGACCCAGTACTTC.

This chain connects TRBV20-1 to TRBJ2-5; D is perhaps TRBD2 (5 bases). Trimming pared 6 bases from V and 4 bases from J, leaving 15 bases between. The CDR3 covers 13 residues. The germline CDR1 and CDR2 sequences are DFQATT and SNEGSKA (reference sequence). The DNA for the CDR3 is TGCAGTGCCTCCTACACTAGGAGAGAGACCCAGTACTTC. Translating it yields CSASYTRRETQYF.

The chain recombines TRBV6-5 with TRBJ2-7, with 9 positions matching TRBD1. This CDR3 has 15 amino acids. The V segment lost 4 bases and the J segment 3 bases; nucleotides outside the gene matches: 7. The V gene's germline CDR1 is MNHEY and CDR2 SVGAGI. This CDR3 reads CASSSRDRVRYEQYF. The CDR3 DNA is TGTGCCAGCAGTTCCCGGGACAGGGTCCGCTACGAGCAGTACTTC.

This clonotype has only a few counts. The chain combines TRBV28 with TRBJ2-7, with 7 bases identical to TRBD2. J gave up 6 bases and V 7 bases, and 9 bases lay outside the gene matches. There are 13 residues in the CDR3. CDR1 is MDHEN and CDR2 is SYDVKM in the germline V gene. The CDR3 loop reads CASTREAQGEQYF. DNA of the CDR3: TGTGCCAGCACCCGGGAGGCCCAAGGCGAGCAGTACTTC.

The chain employs TRBV6-1 and TRBJ1-1; D might be TRBD1 (5 bases). V lost 6 bases and J 8 bases, leaving 31 bases between the germline ends. CDR1 is MNHNS and CDR2 is SASEGT in the germline V gene. The CDR3 sequence is 18 residues long. The CDR3 DNA reads as TGTGCCAGCAGAGAACCAAGGGGTGGGGGTTTTGGCCTGACAGAAGCTTTCTTT. It specifies CASREPRGGGFGLTEAFF.

The rearrangement uses TRBV6-2 or TRBV6-3 and TRBJ2-1, with 7 positions matching TRBD2. With 4 bases clipped from V and 0 bases from J, the junction kept 6 bases outside the gene matches. The CDR3 consists of 16 residues. Germline CDR1 and CDR2: MNHEY and SVGEGT. The CDR3 DNA reads TGTGCCAGCAGTTCTTTAGCGGGTAACTCCTACAATGAGCAGTTCTTC. Its protein is CASSSLAGNSYNEQFF.

This chain joins TRBV18 and TRBJ1-2; D not resolved. V was pared by 6 bases and J by 7 bases, with 21 bases between. CDR3 size: 15 residues. Germline lookup yields CDR1 KGHSH and CDR2 LQKENI. CDR3 sequence reads: CASSLATDLTAGYTF. The CDR3, as DNA: TGTGCCAGCTCGCTTGCCACAGACCTAACTGCTGGCTACACCTTC.

The rearrangement links TRBV24-1 to TRBJ2-5, with 9 bases identical to TRBD1. With V trimmed by 4 bases and J by 4 bases, 6 bases remained unmatched. The CDR3 totals 15 residues. Germline CDR1 KGHDR, CDR2 SFDVKD. The CDR3 bases are TGTGCCACCAGTGACCCCCGGACAGGGGCAGAGACCCAGTACTTC. Translation gives CATSDPRTGAETQYF.

In this sample, this clonotype turned up a few times. The gene calls are TRBV6-2 or TRBV6-3 and TRBJ1-2; 8 bases map to TRBD1. From germline, CDR1 is MNHEY and CDR2 SVGEGT. The V segment lost 5 bases and the J segment 8 bases; nucleotides outside the gene matches: 10. The CDR3 is made up of 14 amino acids. The CDR3 DNA sequence: TGTGCCAGCAGTCTGGACAGGGTCGGTCCCGGCTACACCTTC. Amino acid sequence: CASSLDRVGPGYTF.

There are a few counts of this clonotype. This chain connects TRBV20-1 to TRBJ2-2, with D possibly being TRBD2 (5 bases). V was pared by 0 bases and J by 6 bases, with 14 bases between. Germline V gene sequence: CDR1 DFQATT, CDR2 SNEGSKA (reference sequence). The CDR3 covers 15 residues. The CDR3 spells CSARDMLREAGELFF. CDR3 nucleotide sequence: TGCAGTGCTAGAGATATGTTGAGGGAAGCCGGGGAGCTGTTTTTT.

The J gene is TRBJ2-3, the V gene TRBV2; D is unresolved. The CDR3 extends over 14 amino acids. The germline CDR1 and CDR2 sequences are SNHLY and FYNNEI. Between the trimmed V and J ends, which lost 3 bases and 0 bases, there was a span of 7 bases. The CDR3 loop reads CASSEMRSTDTQYF. For the CDR3, the DNA is TGTGCCAGCAGTGAGATGCGGAGCACAGATACGCAGTATTTT.

The chain has TRBV5-1 and TRBJ2-7, with 11 bases that match TRBD2. The CDR3 runs to 16 residues. CDR1 is SGHRS and CDR2 is YFSETQ in the germline V gene. With V trimmed by 4 bases and J by 2 bases, 8 bases remained unmatched. CDR3 sequence: CASSPGRLAGTYEQYF. CDR3 coding DNA: TGCGCCAGCAGCCCAGGGAGACTAGCGGGAACCTACGAGCAGTACTTC.